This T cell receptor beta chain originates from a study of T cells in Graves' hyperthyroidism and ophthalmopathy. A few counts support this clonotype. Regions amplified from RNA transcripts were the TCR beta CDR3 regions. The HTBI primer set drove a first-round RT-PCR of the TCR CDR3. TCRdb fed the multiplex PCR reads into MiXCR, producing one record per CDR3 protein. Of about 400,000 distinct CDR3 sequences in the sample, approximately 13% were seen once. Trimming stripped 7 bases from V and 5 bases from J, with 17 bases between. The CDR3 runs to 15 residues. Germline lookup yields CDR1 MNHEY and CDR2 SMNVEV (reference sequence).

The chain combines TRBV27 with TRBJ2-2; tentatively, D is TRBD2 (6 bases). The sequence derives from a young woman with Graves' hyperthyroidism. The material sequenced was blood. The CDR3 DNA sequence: TGTGCCAGCACCCCCGGGACTGCCGGAACCGGGGAGCTGTTTTTT. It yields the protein CASTPGTAGTGELFF.